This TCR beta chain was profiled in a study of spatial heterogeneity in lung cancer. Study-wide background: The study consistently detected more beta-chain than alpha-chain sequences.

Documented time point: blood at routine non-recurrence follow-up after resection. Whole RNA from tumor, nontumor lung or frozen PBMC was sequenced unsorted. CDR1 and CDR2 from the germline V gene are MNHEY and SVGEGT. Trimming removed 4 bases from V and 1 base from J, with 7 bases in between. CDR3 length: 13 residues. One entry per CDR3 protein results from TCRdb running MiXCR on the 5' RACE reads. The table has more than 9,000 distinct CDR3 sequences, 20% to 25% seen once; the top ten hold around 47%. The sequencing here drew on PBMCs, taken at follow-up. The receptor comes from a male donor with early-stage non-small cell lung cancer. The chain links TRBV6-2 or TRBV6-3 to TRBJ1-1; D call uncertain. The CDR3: CASSSEQNTEAFF. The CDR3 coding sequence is TGTGCCAGCAGTTCCGAGCAGAACACTGAAGCTTTCTTT.